This note documents a single TCR beta chain sequence. This sample stems from a study of blood T cell repertoires in COVID-19. Across the whole study: Both acute and convalescent COVID-19 samples were obtained from the United States, Italy and Spain. T cells, B-cell-depleted T cells, or PBMCs supplied cDNA or gDNA.

Patients at the Seattle site were enrolled during active infection and followed longitudinally. As handled by the study authors: Reference gene primer amplification gave estimated nucleated cell counts. The repertoire was sequenced with immunoSEQ multiplex PCR; TCRdb's copy has only in-frame clones and lacks some. V and J calls and clone size are as listed in that table; D and trimming were resolved from the DNA. In the table there are under 200,000 clones, around four fifths of which are singletons. V lost 4 bases, J lost 0 bases, and 18 bases lay in between. The CDR3 is 17 residues long. Germline V gene lookup returns CDR1 GTSNPN and CDR2 SVGIG (reference sequence).

The TCR sequence derives from a woman between 70 and 85 years old with COVID-19, enrolled during active disease. Sequencing used peripheral blood. The chain employs TRBV30 and TRBJ2-2; D perhaps matches TRBD2 (7 bases). The CDR3 coding sequence is TGTGCCTGGAAGGGGGATAGCGGGCTTTCGAACACCGGGGAGCTGTTTTTT. As protein: CAWKGDSGLSNTGELFF.